These 20 T cell receptor beta chains were sequenced from one sample in a study of CD8+ T cells in alopecia areata. Extraction of RNA preceded its reverse transcription into cDNA, which served as the sequencing template. Repertoires were generated with immunoSEQ multiplex PCR, while TCRdb's copy carries only in-frame clones and drops some. The data hold tens of thousands of clones, with less than 65% observed a single time. Specimen: NKG2D-high CD8+ T cells sorted from blood. The receptors here all came from a human donor with alopecia areata.

This clone was found a few times. This sequence joins TRBV6-5 and TRBJ2-1, with D tentatively TRBD2 (6 bases). V gave up 1 base and J gave up 4 bases, with 11 bases separating them. The length of the CDR3 is 15 residues. The germline CDR1 and CDR2 sequences are MNHEY and SVGAGI. The CDR3 sequence is CASSYYGGKYNEQFF. In nucleotides, the CDR3 is TGTGCCAGCAGTTACTATGGGGGGAAGTACAATGAGCAGTTCTTC.

This clone is a singleton in its sample. The chain joins TRBV10-2 to TRBJ2-3, with 12 nucleotides matching TRBD2. The CDR3 is made up of 15 amino acids. CDR1 WSHSY and CDR2 SAAADI come from the germline V gene. J lost 3 bases, V lost 6 bases, and 4 bases had no gene match. The CDR3 DNA sequence: TGCGCCAGCAGCCCTAGCGGGAGGGCAACAGATACGCAGTATTTT. Protein: CASSPSGRATDTQYF.

The rearrangement joins TRBV19 to TRBJ2-3; D unclear. Trimming left V 5 bases short and J 4 bases short, with 10 bases between. Germline V CDR1 and CDR2: LNHDA, SQIVND (reference sequence). The CDR3 extends over 13 amino acids. This CDR3 is CASSPVWPDTQYF. Here the CDR3 DNA reads TGTGCCAGTAGTCCCGTTTGGCCAGATACGCAGTATTTT.

The CDR3 nucleotides are TGTGCCAGCAGCTTGGGTCACAATGAGCAGTTCTTC. Residues: CASSLGHNEQFF. This sequence joins TRBV5-6 and TRBJ2-1; no definite D call. Deletions cut 0 bases from V and 5 bases from J, with 3 bases between. The CDR3 has 12 amino acids. In germline, CDR1 is SGHDT, CDR2 YYEEEE.

This clone showed up just a few times. This chain connects TRBV27 to TRBJ2-7; D is possibly TRBD2 (5 bases). The CDR3 is 16 residues long. The germline V gene encodes CDR1 MNHEY and CDR2 SMNVEV (reference sequence). V was clipped by 5 bases and J by 0 bases, with 17 bases between them. CDR3 amino acids: CASSQIGGGSSYEQYF. CDR3 nucleotides: TGTGCCAGCAGTCAGATCGGAGGAGGCAGCTCCTACGAGCAGTACTTC.

This clone appeared once. The V call is TRBV5-1, the J call TRBJ2-7; D remains unclear. The CDR3 has 15 residues. Trimming took 0 bases from V and 3 from J, leaving 13 bases between them. Germline CDR1 reads SGHRS; CDR2 reads YFSETQ. In DNA form, the CDR3 reads TGCGCCAGCAGCTTGGGGCCGGAGTACTACTACGAGCAGTACTTC. It codes for CASSLGPEYYYEQYF.

The V gene is TRBV9, the J gene TRBJ2-7, with a possible D match to TRBD2 (5 bases). V lost 4 bases and J lost 1, with 12 bases in between. This CDR3 comprises 14 residues. Germline loops: CDR1 SGDLS, CDR2 YYNGEE. The CDR3 is CASSTGLESYEQYF. DNA for the CDR3: TGTGCCAGCAGCACCGGACTTGAATCCTACGAGCAGTACTTC.

This clone was found a few times. The genes are TRBV4-1 and TRBJ2-7; the D gene could be TRBD1 or TRBD2 (5 bases each). Germline V gene data show CDR1 as MGHRA and CDR2 as YSYEKL. The V end lost 0 bases, the J end lost 3 bases, and 12 bases lay between the germline ends. CDR3 length: 15 residues. CDR3 residues: CASSQEEGQGYEQYF. CDR3 nucleotide sequence: TGCGCCAGCAGCCAAGAAGAGGGCCAGGGCTACGAGCAGTACTTC.

V gene TRBV7-2 combines with J gene TRBJ2-3; D is possibly TRBD2 (7 bases). The CDR3 totals 17 residues. CDR1 is SGHTA and CDR2 is FQGNSA in the germline V gene. Trimming shortened V by 5 bases and J by 1 base, and 19 bases separated the two germline ends. In DNA, the CDR3 is TGTGCCAGCAGCATACCCGGGGGGCTGGTTGGCACAGATACGCAGTATTTT. Translation gives CASSIPGGLVGTDTQYF.

This clone was detected a few times. V and J are TRBV19 and TRBJ2-2; D call uncertain. The CDR3 has 14 residues. Per germline, CDR1 LNHDA and CDR2 SQIVND (reference sequence). Trimming shortened V by 6 bases and J by 7 bases, and 15 bases separated the two germline ends. CDR3 amino acids: CASRAGQILGELFF. The CDR3, as DNA: TGTGCCAGTAGGGCTGGCCAGATTCTCGGGGAGCTGTTTTTT.

This clone was seen a single time. The CDR3 DNA sequence: TGCGCCAGCAGCTTGGTAGCCAATGAGCAGTTCTTC. Translating gives CASSLVANEQFF. The chain uses TRBV5-1 and TRBJ2-1; D unclear. The CDR3 is 12 residues long. The germline gives CDR1 SGHRS, CDR2 YFSETQ. The V and J ends lost 0 bases and 6 bases respectively, with 4 bases between them. Combining the CDR3 with reference TRBV5-1 and TRBJ2-1 gives the whole variable domain KAGVTQTPRYLIKTRGQQVTLSCSPISGHRSVSWYQQTPGQGLQFLFEYFSETQRNKGNFPGRFSGRQFSNSRSEMNVSTLELGDSALYLCASSLVANEQFFGPGTRLTVL.

The J gene is TRBJ2-5, the V gene TRBV7-9; 7 nucleotides agree with TRBD1. CDR1 and CDR2 from the germline V gene are SEHNR and FQNEAQ (reference sequence). This CDR3 has 13 residues. Trimming removed 5 bases from V and 4 bases from J; junction bases left unmatched: 4. CDR3 in amino acids: CASSARDRETQYF. The DNA for the CDR3 is TGTGCCAGCAGCGCCCGGGACAGAGAGACCCAGTACTTC.

The gene calls are TRBV27 and TRBJ2-3; D possibly corresponds to TRBD1 (5 bases). Germline CDR1 and CDR2: MNHEY and SMNVEV (reference sequence). V was pared by 8 bases and J by 10 bases, with 28 bases between. There are 16 residues in the CDR3. CDR3 residues: CASGQVQVPFLYPQYF. The DNA for the CDR3 is TGTGCCAGCGGACAAGTACAGGTCCCATTCTTATATCCGCAGTATTTT.

In this sample, this clone is medium-sized (0.01 to 0.1%). This sequence joins TRBV4-1 and TRBJ1-1; no firm D call. CDR1 and CDR2 (germline): MGHRA, YSYEKL. V was clipped by 3 bases and J by 4 bases, with 15 bases between them. The CDR3 consists of 15 residues. CDR3 coding DNA: TGCGCCAGCAGCCAGATACGGTTTGGCGGCACTGAAGCTTTCTTT. Translating it yields CASSQIRFGGTEAFF.

The V call is TRBV4-2, the J call TRBJ2-7; 7 bases map to TRBD1. The ends lost 0 bases at V and 2 bases at J; junction bases unmatched: 4. Per germline, CDR1 LGHNA and CDR2 YNFKEQ. The CDR3 length is 15 residues. CDR3 sequence reads: CASSQEYQGAYEQYF. CDR3 bases: TGTGCCAGCAGCCAAGAGTATCAGGGGGCCTACGAGCAGTACTTC.

The rearrangement uses TRBV7-2 and TRBJ2-7; 11 nucleotides match TRBD2. This CDR3 has 16 residues. Germline V CDR1 and CDR2: SGHTA, FQGNSA. Germline trimming cut 1 base from V and 4 bases from J; bases unmatched to any gene: 6. The CDR3 DNA sequence: TGTGCCAGCAGCTTAGATACTAGCGGGGGTGGGTACGAGCAGTACTTC. It codes for CASSLDTSGGGYEQYF.

The chain links TRBV5-1 to TRBJ1-1; D not certain. The ends were cut back, 1 base at V and 1 base at J, with 8 bases in the middle. The CDR3 has 14 residues. Germline assignment: CDR1 SGHRS and CDR2 YFSETQ. CDR3 in DNA: TGCGCCAGCAGCTTGAACGATGGGAACACTGAAGCTTTCTTT. It encodes CASSLNDGNTEAFF.

Notes on this clone: The sample has other DNA sequences that encode this CDR3 too. J is TRBJ2-1 and V is TRBV30; possible D gene TRBD2, 6 bases. The CDR3 totals 16 residues. Trimming left V 0 bases short and J 7 bases short, with 19 bases between. The germline CDR1 and CDR2 sequences are GTSNPN and SVGIG (reference sequence). The CDR3 loop reads CAWSVLGTGEPNEQFF. The CDR3 coding sequence is TGTGCCTGGAGTGTACTGGGGACGGGGGAGCCTAATGAGCAGTTCTTC.

The V call is TRBV25-1, the J call TRBJ2-7; D uncertain. The CDR3 loop spans 12 amino acids. V shed 5 bases and J shed 6 bases, with 11 bases lying between them. In germline, CDR1 is MGHDK, CDR2 SYGVNS. CDR3 nucleotides: TGTGCCAGCAGTCATGCAGCCGGCGAGCAGTACTTC. This translates into CASSHAAGEQYF.

V is TRBV4-1 and J is TRBJ1-1, with D possibly matching TRBD1 (6 bases). V lost 3 bases to trimming and J lost 2 bases, with 13 bases between them. This CDR3 is built from 15 residues. Germline CDR1 reads MGHRA; CDR2 reads YSYEKL. The CDR3 region is CASSQIPDSNTEAFF. CDR3 bases: TGCGCCAGCAGCCAGATTCCGGACAGTAACACTGAAGCTTTCTTT.